Detailed here is one T cell receptor beta chain. Its specificity is not known. Trimming left V 0 bases short and J 3 bases short, with 12 bases between. Germline CDR1 is SGHRS and CDR2 is YFSETQ. This CDR3 contains 15 residues. Genomic DNA of every subset was divided equally among multiple immunoSEQ plates. This table comes from immunoSEQ multiplex PCR, and its TCRdb copy is limited to in-frame clones, with some not included. In the table there are roughly 1,800,000 clones, just under 95% of which are singletons. Naive CD8 cells lacked CD45RO and underwent positive selection for CCR7, leaving out terminally differentiated effector memory CD45RA+ cells. The entry originates in a study of shared clonotypes between healthy human individuals. General study results and limits: Generation probability values for non-shared clonotypes were lower than those for clonotypes shared by all four donors. Some naive CD4 clonotypes, around 5%, turned up in common across a few donors. Tissues were not sampled, only blood, and their repertoires likely differ.

This TCR came from a man younger than 35 in good health. The specimen was naive CD8+ T cells sorted from blood. The chain has TRBV5-1 and TRBJ1-2; D perhaps matches TRBD1 (5 bases). The CDR3 spells CASSLGDPSYYGYTF. In nucleotides, the CDR3 is TGCGCCAGCAGCTTGGGGGACCCTAGCTACTATGGCTACACCTTC.